Listed here are 24 T cell receptor beta chains from one sample, sequenced in a study of radiation and T cells in renal cell carcinoma (dated by TCRdb to 2020 to 2021). Receptor libraries were prepared by the immunoSEQ multiplex PCR assay. TCRdb mirrors the immuneACCESS table, restricted to in-frame sequences. Some clones are absent from its copies; in checked studies, under half trace to an unresolved V gene, and the reason for the others is unknown. The sample has 150,000 or so clones on record, around four fifths of them singletons. 20% to 25% of the sample goes to the ten largest clones. The time point label on this specimen signifies: baseline pretreatment blood. This specimen's treatment or condition label, interpreted: 15 Gy SBRT to primary tumor, nephrectomy 4 weeks later. The material sequenced was blood, taken from a patient whose treatment included radiotherapy and nephrectomy. All receptors derive from a woman aged 45-65 years with renal cell carcinoma.

The rearrangement links TRBV19 to TRBJ2-2; TRBD1 aligns across 8 bases. The CDR3 runs to 14 residues. The J segment lost 4 bases and the V segment lost 9 bases, leaving 7 bases of the junction unmatched. CDR1 and CDR2 from the germline V gene are LNHDA and SQIVND (reference sequence). The CDR3 region has the DNA TGTGCCAGCAAGGACAGGGTTGTCACCGGGGAGCTGTTTTTT. Translated, it gives CASKDRVVTGELFF.

The chain joins TRBV6-6 to TRBJ1-4; 9 positions match TRBD1. The V gene end was trimmed by 6 bases and the J gene end by 8 bases; junction bases not matched to a gene: 7. The CDR3 is made up of 14 amino acids. Germline V CDR1 and CDR2: MNHNY, SVGAGI (reference sequence). DNA of the CDR3: TGTGCCAGCAGCGAGGGACAGGGCAGAGAAAAACTGTTTTTT. Its protein product is CASSEGQGREKLFF.

This clone is a singleton in its sample. This sample includes further DNA sequences coding for the same CDR3. The V gene is TRBV19, the J gene TRBJ2-7; possibly TRBD1 for D (5 bases). The germline V gene encodes CDR1 LNHDA and CDR2 SQIVND (reference sequence). The CDR3 extends over 14 amino acids. V was cut by 3 bases and J by 0 bases, with 9 bases left in between. CDR3 loop: CASSIQGSSYEQYF. CDR3 sequence (DNA): TGTGCCAGTAGTATCCAGGGTAGCTCCTACGAGCAGTACTTC.

This clone was seen a single time. The chain uses TRBV5-6 and TRBJ2-3; 8 positions match TRBD2. Germline V lookup: CDR1 SGHDT, CDR2 YYEEEE. The length of the CDR3 is 15 residues. V lost 4 bases to trimming and J lost 1 base; unmatched junction nucleotides: 5. The CDR3 DNA reads TGTGCCAGCAGCATAGCGGGGCTCGGCACAGATACGCAGTATTTT. It codes for CASSIAGLGTDTQYF.

This clone has a handful of counts. V is TRBV5-1 and J is TRBJ1-2; maybe TRBD1 (5 bases). This CDR3 comprises 15 residues. In germline, CDR1 is SGHRS, CDR2 YFSETQ. Between the trimmed V and J ends, which lost 4 bases and 3 bases, there was a span of 16 bases. CDR3 residues: CASSAGGAGDYGYTF. The CDR3 DNA reads as TGCGCCAGCAGCGCGGGAGGGGCAGGCGACTATGGCTACACCTTC.

The chain combines TRBV27 with TRBJ2-7, with 9 bases that match TRBD2. Germline loops: CDR1 MNHEY, CDR2 SMNVEV (reference sequence). This CDR3 is 14 amino acids long. The J segment lost 6 bases and the V segment lost 6 bases, leaving 9 bases of the junction unmatched. The CDR3 coding sequence is TGTGCCAGCAGGCAGCGGGGGGACTCCGCCGAGCAGTACTTC. Translated: CASRQRGDSAEQYF.

The gene calls are TRBV29-1 and TRBJ2-1, with 9 bases matching TRBD1. With 5 bases clipped from V and 8 bases from J, the junction kept 10 bases outside the gene matches. Germline CDR1 and CDR2: SQVTM and ANQGSEA. The CDR3 extends over 14 amino acids. CDR3 protein: CSVHGQGSLDEQFF. The CDR3 bases are TGCAGCGTTCATGGACAGGGGAGTCTCGATGAGCAGTTCTTC.

This clone was detected once. The CDR3 sequence is CASSQDRAEFGNTIYF. CDR3 sequence (DNA): TGCGCCAGCAGCCAAGACCGGGCAGAGTTTGGAAACACCATATATTTT. The rearrangement uses TRBV4-3 and TRBJ1-3; D is uncertain. The CDR3 has 16 residues. V was shortened by 0 bases and J by 3 bases, with 12 bases between the two germline ends. The germline gives CDR1 LGHNA, CDR2 YSLEER.

V and J are TRBV6-6 and TRBJ1-6, with TRBD1 identical over 9 bases. The CDR3 spans 14 residues. J gave up 10 bases and V 7 bases, and 8 bases lay outside the gene matches. Germline CDR1 MNHNY, CDR2 SVGAGI (reference sequence). The DNA for the CDR3 is TGTGCCAGCACCGAACAGGGGGCAGGATCACCCCTCCACTTT. It is translated as CASTEQGAGSPLHF.

This clone was seen at least ten times. This chain joins TRBV6-6 and TRBJ2-2; D may be TRBD2 (5 bases). CDR3 size: 15 residues. In germline, CDR1 is MNHNY, CDR2 SVGAGI (reference sequence). V was cut by 6 bases and J by 5 bases, with 16 bases left in between. The CDR3 loop reads CASRFEGSWTGELFF. In DNA, the CDR3 is TGTGCCAGCAGGTTTGAGGGATCCTGGACCGGGGAGCTGTTTTTT.

This clone was observed a single time. The gene calls are TRBV10-3 and TRBJ2-7; tentative D call: TRBD2 (5 bases). V was trimmed by 7 bases and J by 3 bases, leaving 13 bases between them. This CDR3 spans 13 amino acids. From germline, CDR1 is ENHRY and CDR2 SYGVKD. The CDR3 region has the DNA TGTGCCATCACCGTAGCACGGGACTACGAGCAGTACTTC. This codes for CAITVARDYEQYF.

The chain combines TRBV5-1 with TRBJ2-7, with D hard to call. Germline lookup yields CDR1 SGHRS and CDR2 YFSETQ. V shed 4 bases and J shed 6 bases, with 20 bases lying between them. This CDR3 is 15 amino acids long. CDR3 sequence reads: CASSKGGDPYGEQYF. The CDR3 DNA is TGCGCCAGCAGCAAGGGCGGAGACCCTTACGGCGAGCAGTACTTC.

The J gene is TRBJ1-2, the V gene TRBV20-1; unclear D gene. CDR3 length: 11 residues. Per the germline V gene, CDR1 is DFQATT and CDR2 is SNEGSKA (reference sequence). Trimming cost V 6 bases and J 7 bases, with 12 bases left between them. The CDR3 DNA sequence: TGCAGTGCCATAATAAATCTTGGCTACACCTTC. Amino acid sequence: CSAIINLGYTF.

The chain recombines TRBV11-3 with TRBJ2-3; no clear D. The V gene's germline CDR1 is SGHNT and CDR2 YENEEA. The V and J ends lost 0 bases and 3 bases respectively, with 7 bases between them. This CDR3 comprises 14 residues. CDR3 DNA sequence: TGTGCCAGCAGCTTAGATGCAGAAACAGATACGCAGTATTTT. Amino acid sequence: CASSLDAETDTQYF.

This clone was found once. V and J are TRBV6-5 and TRBJ2-2; possibly TRBD1 for D (5 bases). This CDR3 comprises 14 residues. V was pared by 7 bases and J by 3 bases, with 12 bases between. Germline CDR1 and CDR2: MNHEY and SVGAGI. CDR3 sequence (DNA): TGTGCCAGCACCTTTCAGGGTTACACCGGGGAGCTGTTTTTT. This translates into CASTFQGYTGELFF.

This clone turned up a few times. The chain has TRBV28 and TRBJ1-6; no definite D call. The length of the CDR3 is 13 residues. Per the germline V gene, CDR1 is MDHEN and CDR2 is SYDVKM. Trimming cost V 5 bases and J 14 bases, with 16 bases left between them. The CDR3 here is CASSTRGRESLHF. The CDR3, as DNA: TGTGCCAGCAGTACCCGAGGGAGAGAGTCCCTCCACTTT.

Only one count was recorded for this clone. This chain uses TRBV7-9 with TRBJ1-2; D not certain. Trimming took off 6 bases at V and 3 bases at J, with 20 bases between the two ends. The CDR3 has 16 residues. Germline V gene lookup returns CDR1 SEHNR and CDR2 FQNEAQ (reference sequence). CDR3 bases: TGTGCCAGCAGTGCCATTGTGGATGAGGGTCACTATGGCTACACCTTC. It codes for CASSAIVDEGHYGYTF.

The chain has TRBV5-6 and TRBJ2-1; 8 bases are shared with TRBD1. CDR1 and CDR2 from the germline V gene are SGHDT and YYEEEE. V lost 4 bases to trimming and J lost 9 bases; unmatched junction nucleotides: 3. The CDR3 runs 12 residues. CDR3 residues: CASSKGQGEQFF. CDR3 nucleotides: TGTGCCAGCAGCAAAGGACAGGGTGAGCAGTTCTTC.

The rearrangement links TRBV7-2 to TRBJ1-1; no clear D. Deletions cut 2 bases from V and 2 bases from J, with 9 bases between. The CDR3 has 14 amino acids. The germline V gene has CDR1 SGHTA and CDR2 FQGNSA. The CDR3 DNA follows: TGTGCCAGCAGCTTACGCCGGACTAACACTGAAGCTTTCTTT. Protein product: CASSLRRTNTEAFF. Together with reference TRBV7-2 and TRBJ1-1, the CDR3 gives the full variable domain: GAGVSQSPSNKVTEKGKDVELRCDPISGHTALYWYRQSLGQGLEFLIYFQGNSAPDKSGLPSDRFSAERTGGSVSTLTIQRTQQEDSAVYLCASSLRRTNTEAFFGQGTRLTVV.

The rearrangement links TRBV5-1 to TRBJ1-3; 9 nucleotides line up with TRBD1. There are 17 residues in the CDR3. Germline CDR1 and CDR2: SGHRS and YFSETQ. V dropped 2 bases and J dropped 3; count of bases not matched to a gene: 9. Here the CDR3 reads CASSLQGALGSGNTIYF. The CDR3, as DNA: TGCGCCAGCAGCTTACAGGGGGCTTTAGGAAGTGGAAACACCATATATTTT.

The chain has TRBV20-1 and TRBJ2-3; unclear D gene. V was shortened by 3 bases and J by 10 bases, with 8 bases between the two germline ends. CDR3 length: 10 residues. Germline CDR1 reads DFQATT; CDR2 reads SNEGSKA (reference sequence). The CDR3 DNA reads as TGCAGTGCTAGCGTCGACCCGCAGTATTTT. Residues: CSASVDPQYF.

The J gene is TRBJ2-5, the V gene TRBV6-5; 8 bases align to TRBD2. The CDR3 spans 15 residues. Germline V gene data show CDR1 as MNHEY and CDR2 as SVGAGI. J lost 4 bases, V lost 0 bases, and 4 bases had no gene match. The CDR3 nucleotides read TGTGCCAGCAGTTACTCTCCGGGAGGGGGAGAGACCCAGTACTTC. It is translated as CASSYSPGGGETQYF.

This chain links TRBV2 with TRBJ1-5; the D is unclear. The CDR3 is 15 residues long. V was pared by 6 bases and J by 3 bases, with 15 bases between. CDR1 SNHLY and CDR2 FYNNEI come from the germline V gene. The CDR3, as DNA: TGTGCCAGCAGAGAAAGTAGTAGAGACAATCAGCCCCAGCATTTT. Its protein is CASRESSRDNQPQHF.

The rearrangement links TRBV7-9 to TRBJ1-4; D uncertain. CDR3 size: 15 residues. Per germline, CDR1 SEHNR and CDR2 FQNEAQ (reference sequence). V lost 5 bases and J 1 base, leaving 11 bases between the germline ends. The CDR3 DNA reads TGTGCCAGCAGCCCCCTTGAGGGAACTAATGAAAAACTGTTTTTT. Translated: CASSPLEGTNEKLFF.